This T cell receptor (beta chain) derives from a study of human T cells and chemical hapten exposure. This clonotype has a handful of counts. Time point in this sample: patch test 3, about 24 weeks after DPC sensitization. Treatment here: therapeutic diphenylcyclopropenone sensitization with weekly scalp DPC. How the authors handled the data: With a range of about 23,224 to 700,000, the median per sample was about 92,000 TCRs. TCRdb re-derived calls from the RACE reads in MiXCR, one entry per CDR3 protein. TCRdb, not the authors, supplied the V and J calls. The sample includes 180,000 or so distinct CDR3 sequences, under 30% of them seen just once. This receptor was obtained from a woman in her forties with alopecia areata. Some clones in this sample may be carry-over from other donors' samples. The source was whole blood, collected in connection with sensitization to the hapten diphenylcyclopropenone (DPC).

DNA for the CDR3: TGTGCCAGCAGCTCCCATGGGAGCAATCAGCCCCAGCATTTT. Translated, it gives CASSSHGSNQPQHF. The chain couples TRBV7-2 to TRBJ1-5; unclear D gene. This CDR3 is 14 amino acids long. The germline V gene has CDR1 SGHTA and CDR2 FQGNSA. Trimming removed 4 bases from V and 1 base from J, with 8 bases in between.